What follows are 9 T cell receptor beta chains derived from one specimen sequenced in a study of T-cell memory formation after mild COVID-19. From the 5' RACE reads, TCRdb called clonotypes with MiXCR, one entry per CDR3 protein. The data contain under 450,000 distinct CDR3 sequences, under 15% of them singletons. The material sequenced was PBMCs or a T cell subset sorted from them (not recorded which). These receptors were taken from a man aged 18 to 30 who had mild COVID-19 (a few samples of this study predate the infection). Cell type and time point are not known.

This clonotype came up a few times. The chain links TRBV4-3 to TRBJ2-7; D is unresolved. This CDR3 is 16 amino acids long. Germline loops: CDR1 LGHNA, CDR2 YSLEER. V lost 0 bases and J lost 2, with 14 bases in between. The CDR3 nucleotides read TGCGCCAGCAGCCAAGAACTCGGATCAGCTACCTACGAGCAGTACTTC. Amino acid sequence: CASSQELGSATYEQYF.

This clonotype was picked up many times. The J gene is TRBJ1-1, the V gene TRBV5-1; no clear D gene. Trimming cost V 7 bases and J 4 bases, with 17 bases left between them. Germline V CDR1 and CDR2: SGHRS, YFSETQ. This CDR3 has 14 amino acids. The CDR3 sequence is CASDLISPSTEAFF. The CDR3 nucleotides read TGCGCCAGCGATCTCATAAGTCCCAGCACTGAAGCTTTCTTT.

The CDR3 nucleotides read TGCAGCGTTGAAGATCTAGGAGACAGGCTAAGGACTGAAGCTTTCTTT. Translation gives CSVEDLGDRLRTEAFF. This rearrangement joins TRBV29-1 to TRBJ1-1; TRBD1 might be the D (6 bases). Per germline, CDR1 SQVTM and CDR2 ANQGSEA. V was clipped by 0 bases and J by 5 bases, with 19 bases between them. The CDR3 sequence is 16 residues long.

This chain links TRBV7-2 with TRBJ2-5; TRBD1 agrees at 9 bases. From germline, CDR1 is SGHTA and CDR2 FQGNSA. This CDR3 has 14 residues. V lost 5 bases, J lost 5 bases, and 6 bases stayed unmatched. The CDR3 reads CASSVSGTGETQYF. CDR3 DNA: TGTGCCAGCAGCGTATCCGGGACAGGGGAGACCCAGTACTTC.

The chain combines TRBV20-1 with TRBJ2-6; D is ambiguous. The V end lost 3 bases, the J end lost 2 bases, and 14 bases lay between the germline ends. CDR3 length: 16 residues. Germline CDR1 and CDR2: DFQATT and SNEGSKA (reference sequence). CDR3 region: CSASRVGYTGANVLTF. As DNA, the CDR3 is TGCAGTGCTAGCCGGGTAGGGTACACTGGGGCCAACGTCCTGACTTTC.

The sample holds a few counts of this clonotype. The genes are TRBV28 and TRBJ2-7; D may be TRBD1 (6 bases). V lost 4 bases and J lost 3, with 13 bases in between. Germline loops: CDR1 MDHEN, CDR2 SYDVKM. The CDR3 runs to 14 residues. In DNA, the CDR3 is TGTGCCAGCAGTTCATCGACAGGCCGCTACGAGCAGTACGTC. It encodes CASSSSTGRYEQYV.

This clonotype was picked up a small number of times. Here the CDR3 reads CASSPASGTDTQYF. Written as DNA, the CDR3 is TGTGCCAGCAGCCCAGCGAGTGGCACAGATACGCAGTATTTT. The chain has TRBV5-4 and TRBJ2-3, with D hard to call. With 4 bases removed from V and 1 base from J, the gap between germline ends came to 10 bases. CDR3 length: 14 residues. The V gene's germline CDR1 is SGHNT and CDR2 YYREEE (reference sequence).

The chain uses TRBV28 and TRBJ2-7, with D tentatively TRBD2 (6 bases). V was shortened by 7 bases and J by 0 bases, with 13 bases between the two germline ends. The CDR3 is made up of 14 amino acids. CDR1 and CDR2 from the germline V gene are MDHEN and SYDVKM. As DNA, the CDR3 is TGTGCCAGCAACCGGGGAGGAAGCTCCTACGAGCAGTACGTC. Protein product: CASNRGGSSYEQYV.

This clonotype was observed once. CDR3 coding DNA: TGTGCCACCACGCTTGCCGGAGTGGGGAGTACGCAGTATTTT. This codes for CATTLAGVGSTQYF. The chain combines TRBV24-1 with TRBJ2-3, with D possibly matching TRBD2 (5 bases). Germline values: CDR1 KGHDR, CDR2 SFDVKD. V lost 8 bases and J 8 bases, leaving 19 bases between the germline ends. The CDR3 covers 14 residues.